Below are 8 T cell receptor beta chains sequenced from a single sample in a study of blood T cell repertoires in COVID-19. Assay used: immunoSEQ multiplex PCR; TCRdb lists only in-frame clones, some missing. The table has 200,000 to 250,000 clones, 65% to 85% seen once. The sequencing input was peripheral blood. All receptors derive from a human donor in a cohort sampled during active COVID-19.

The genes are TRBV2 and TRBJ2-7; D unclear. The CDR3 is 14 residues long. Germline CDR1 is SNHLY and CDR2 is FYNNEI. The V and J ends lost 6 bases and 0 bases respectively, with 12 bases between them. Here the CDR3 reads CASRYAPGSYEQYF. CDR3 in DNA: TGTGCCAGCAGATACGCACCCGGCTCCTACGAGCAGTACTTC.

This clone was detected once. V gene TRBV5-6 combines with J gene TRBJ2-2, with TRBD1 as a possible D gene (5 bases). With 2 bases removed from V and 4 bases from J, the gap between germline ends came to 9 bases. Germline V gives CDR1 SGHDT, CDR2 YYEEEE. The CDR3 extends over 14 amino acids. The CDR3 DNA reads as TGTGCCAGCAGCTTAGGGGTCGGCACCGGGGAGCTGTTTTTT. Translated: CASSLGVGTGELFF.

The chain has TRBV5-1 and TRBJ2-1; 8 bases agree with TRBD2. With 4 bases clipped from V and 0 bases from J, the junction kept 6 bases outside the gene matches. The CDR3 consists of 16 residues. Germline-derived CDR1 and CDR2 are SGHRS and YFSETQ. This chain's CDR3 is CASSDTSGPSYNEQFF. The DNA for the CDR3 is TGCGCCAGCAGCGACACTAGCGGCCCCTCCTACAATGAGCAGTTCTTC.

The chain has TRBV7-2 and TRBJ1-4, with TRBD1 identical over 8 bases. This CDR3 is built from 15 residues. V lost 5 bases and J lost 4; bases outside the gene matches: 6. Germline V gives CDR1 SGHTA, CDR2 FQGNSA. The CDR3 region has the DNA TGTGCCAGCAGCGCGCAGGGGGCCCATAATGAAAAACTGTTTTTT. Protein sequence: CASSAQGAHNEKLFF.

The V call is TRBV11-3, the J call TRBJ2-3; 7 positions match TRBD1. The CDR3 sequence is 14 residues long. From germline, CDR1 is SGHNT and CDR2 YENEEA. With 2 bases clipped from V and 6 bases from J, the junction kept 5 bases outside the gene matches. The chain's CDR3 is CASSLYRGVDTQYF. The CDR3 DNA reads TGTGCCAGCAGCTTATACAGGGGTGTGGATACGCAGTATTTT.

This clone was observed once. V is TRBV11-3 and J is TRBJ1-6; D remains ambiguous. CDR3 length: 15 residues. CDR1 is SGHNT and CDR2 is YENEEA in the germline V gene. V was pared by 1 base and J by 7 bases, with 11 bases between. CDR3 DNA sequence: TGTGCCAGCAGCTTAGGCCCGGGAATGAATTCACCCCTCCACTTT. Translated, it gives CASSLGPGMNSPLHF.

This chain connects TRBV10-3 to TRBJ2-1; a weak D match, TRBD1 (5 bases). The V end lost 1 base, the J end lost 8 bases, and 12 bases lay between the germline ends. Germline lookup yields CDR1 ENHRY and CDR2 SYGVKD. This CDR3 comprises 14 residues. The CDR3 loop is CAISELGAQDEQFF. The CDR3 DNA is TGTGCCATCAGTGAGTTAGGGGCGCAGGATGAGCAGTTCTTC.

This clone was seen repeatedly, ten times or more. The chain links TRBV4-2 to TRBJ2-7, with 10 bases fitting TRBD2. The CDR3 contains 15 residues. Germline lookup yields CDR1 LGHNA and CDR2 YNFKEQ. J was trimmed by 5 bases and V by 0 bases; bases with no gene match: 4. The CDR3: CASSQEGTSVHEQYF. The CDR3 DNA sequence: TGTGCCAGCAGCCAAGAGGGGACTAGCGTCCACGAGCAGTACTTC.